This T cell receptor beta chain was observed in a study of tumor-infiltrating lymphocytes in primary liver carcinoma. Total RNA amounting to roughly 450 ng was the source from which TCR beta cDNA was made with a constant-region primer. Slightly modified ARM-PCR with three nested multiplex PCR rounds yielded TCR beta libraries. With TRBV1-TRBV30 forward primers and a C-beta reverse primer, the first two PCR rounds were run for 10 cycles each. MiXCR, run by TCRdb on the multiplex PCR reads, gives a single entry per CDR3 protein. The table includes approximately 340,000 distinct CDR3 sequences, less than 70% detected once. Germline V gene sequence: CDR1 SGHRS, CDR2 YFSETQ. This CDR3 comprises 15 residues. Germline DNA was also extracted, and blood RNA was taken from unsorted whole blood. On this clonotype itself: One end of the junction does not line up with germline, which may come from a read error.

The TCR originated in a man aged 40-55 years with primary liver carcinoma and hepatitis B virus infection. The gene calls are TRBV5-1 and TRBJ2-3; D remains ambiguous. The sample taken for sequencing was peripheral blood. The CDR3 coding sequence is TGCGCCAACAGCTTGGTCCTAGAGGGCACAGATACGCAGTATTTT. Translated, it gives CANSLVLEGTDTQYF.